Listed below are T cell receptor beta chains from one sample, sequenced in a study of kidney transplant recipient with SARS-CoV-2 infection. TCRdb ran MiXCR on the reads and lists one entry per CDR3 protein. The sample comprises some 220,000 distinct CDR3 sequences, more than 25% of which are singletons, and nearly 7.5% rests with the top ten. The sequencing here drew on a blood sample, taken at baseline and on day 111 from a kidney transplant recipient. The receptors come from a young adult male patient who had COVID-19 and was a kidney transplant recipient. Some of the T cells might come from the graft donor. The CDR3 runs from the conserved cysteine through the conserved F or W. The order of the fields is V gene, CDR3 protein.

V: TRBV20-1
CDR3: CSARISEGFQTEAFF

V: TRBV28
CDR3: CANSFEFRDRGFHQPQHF

V: TRBV20-1
CDR3: CSASRAGTSGRAAVEETQYF

V: TRBV12-3/TRBV12-4
CDR3: CASSYYTGGNNSPLHF

V: TRBV10-3
CDR3: CAISSARGLATEAFF

V: TRBV19
CDR3: CASKRQGTNTEAFF

V: TRBV3-1
CDR3: CASSRNCTLRKTYGYTF

V: TRBV6-5
CDR3: CASSQESYNGQFF

V: TRBV19
CDR3: CASSPAPQSKNIQYF

V: TRBV7-2
CDR3: CASRVTGTGGVRTEAFF

V: TRBV7-2
CDR3: CASSLAYLEKDTQYF

V: TRBV11-2
CDR3: CASSSLGTSGRRRQETQYF

V: TRBV7-9
CDR3: CASSAIGYHGKTYGYTF

V: TRBV2
CDR3: CASSLRDQNGHGYTF

V: TRBV2
CDR3: CASSGTSGRAKGNEQFF

V: TRBV11-3
CDR3: CASSLGGASSTEQYF

V: TRBV12-3/TRBV12-4
CDR3: CASSWSAGRRQPQHF

V: TRBV6-1
CDR3: CASSEDLGGGYTF

V: TRBV30
CDR3: CAWTGQGGNQPQHF

V: TRBV3-2
CDR3: CASKQGNEKLFF

V: TRBV5-1
CDR3: CASSLAVAAGESYEQYF

V: TRBV12-3/TRBV12-4
CDR3: CASRPQGEETQYF

V: TRBV4-1
CDR3: CASSQDPGQGGETQYF

V: TRBV2
CDR3: CASTGDRAGNTIYF

V: TRBV6-2/TRBV6-3
CDR3: CASSRDNNEKLFF

V: TRBV27
CDR3: CASSLRETNSPLHF

V: TRBV9
CDR3: CASSPGTGGANQPQHF

V: TRBV25-1
CDR3: CASSAKSELGKTYGYTF

V: TRBV12-3/TRBV12-4
CDR3: CASSLHSGRACEQFF

V: TRBV7-9
CDR3: CASSSSRPDRVIGDTQYF

V: TRBV7-2
CDR3: CASSIQGTSFISFHEQYF

V: TRBV27
CDR3: CASSPRTGRQETQYF

V: TRBV12-3/TRBV12-4
CDR3: CASSVLRSFRKTYGYTF

V: TRBV10-1
CDR3: CASSCRSRLRKTYGYTF

V: TRBV3-1
CDR3: CASRERGTGTYEQYF

V: TRBV2
CDR3: CASIRDRNTGELFF

V: TRBV9
CDR3: CASSAPQKGNYGYTF

V: TRBV10-3
CDR3: CAIRPGQGISSYNEQFF

V: TRBV16
CDR3: CASSDRTVVRKTYGHTF

V: TRBV19
CDR3: CASSISRTGELFF

V: TRBV6-5
CDR3: CASSPHRGTVYEQYF

V: TRBV7-6
CDR3: CASSLASGATGGELFF

V: TRBV12-3/TRBV12-4
CDR3: CASSGSCTAGKTYGYTF

V: TRBV12-5
CDR3: CASGLGGGETQYF

V: TRBV24-1
CDR3: CATSDLATAGYTF

V: TRBV5-3
CDR3: CARHVRVVRKTYGYTF

V: TRBV5-4
CDR3: CASGFIVPGKTYGYTF

V: TRBV10-2
CDR3: CASSSWSTSRKTYGYTF

V: TRBV5-1
CDR3: CASSLSPGQETEAFF

V: TRBV4-1
CDR3: CASSPLLVEAYEQYF